These T cell receptor beta chains were read from a single sample in a study of cytomegalovirus exposure and HLA in healthy donors. Using immunoSEQ multiplex PCR, the repertoire was profiled, and TCRdb retains in-frame clones only, with some absent. The sample includes about 110,000 clones. Sequencing was done on a sample of PBMCs. The receptors here all came from a man over 45 in good health and CMV-seronegative. Each CDR3 is given with its conserved first and last residue. A D gene is named only where the DNA matches it firmly.

TGTGCCAGCAGCTCCGACCACCAAGGGGTGCCTGGCTACACCTTC	CASSSDHQGVPGYTF	TRBV7-2	-	TRBJ1-2	15
TGTGCCAGCAGTGTTACTAGCCATGAGCAGTTCTTC	CASSVTSHEQFF	TRBV25-1	-	TRBJ2-1	12
TGCGCCAGCAGCCAAGGTCAGGGCCTCGGGGAGACCCAGTACTTC	CASSQGQGLGETQYF	TRBV4-3	-	TRBJ2-5	15
TGTGCCAGCAGCGTAGGGCCCGGACGGGAGAACACTGAAGCTTTCTTT	CASSVGPGRENTEAFF	TRBV9	-	TRBJ1-1	16
TGTGCCAGCAGTTCCCGGGGAGGGAGCTCCTACAATGAGCAGTTCTTC	CASSSRGGSSYNEQFF	TRBV6-6	TRBD2	TRBJ2-1	16
TGTGCCAGCAGCCCGGGACAGGCAAACTATGGCTACACCTTC	CASSPGQANYGYTF	TRBV5-6	TRBD1	TRBJ1-2	14
TGCGCCAGCAGCTTGGCCCCGGGAACTGAAGCTTTCTTT	CASSLAPGTEAFF	TRBV5-1	-	TRBJ1-1	13
TGTGCCAGCAGCGCAGCTGGGGCTACCGGGGAGCTGTTTTTT	CASSAAGATGELFF	TRBV9	-	TRBJ2-2	14
TGTGCCACGAGGGACAGGAGAGTTAATTCACCCCTCCACTTT	CATRDRRVNSPLHF	TRBV7-2	TRBD1	TRBJ1-6	14
TGCGCCAGCAGTTCAGGACTAGCGTCTAGCACAGATACGCAGTATTTT	CASSSGLASSTDTQYF	TRBV5-1	TRBD2	TRBJ2-3	16
TGTGCCAGCAGCTTAGCGACGCGGTACCCCGCATACTTC	CASSLATRYPAYF	TRBV7-2	-	TRBJ2-7	13
TGTGCCTGGACCCCTGGACAGTCTGGAAACACCATATATTTT	CAWTPGQSGNTIYF	TRBV30	-	TRBJ1-3	14
TGTGCCAGCAGCCCCGGGACTAGCGGGAGGGAGACCCAGTACTTC	CASSPGTSGRETQYF	TRBV5-4	TRBD2	TRBJ2-5	15
TGCGCCAGCAGGGGTAGGAGGGGGCGGACTAATGAAAAACTGTTTTTT	CASRGRRGRTNEKLFF	TRBV4-3	TRBD1	TRBJ1-4	16